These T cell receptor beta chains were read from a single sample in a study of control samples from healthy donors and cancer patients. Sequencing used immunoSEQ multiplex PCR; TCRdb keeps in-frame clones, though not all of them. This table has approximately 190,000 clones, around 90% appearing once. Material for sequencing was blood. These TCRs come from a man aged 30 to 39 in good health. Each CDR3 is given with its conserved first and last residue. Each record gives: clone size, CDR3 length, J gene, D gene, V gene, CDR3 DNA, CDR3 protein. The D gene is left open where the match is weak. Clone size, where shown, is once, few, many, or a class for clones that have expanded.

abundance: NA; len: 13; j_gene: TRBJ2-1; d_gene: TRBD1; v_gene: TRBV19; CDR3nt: TGTGCCAGCCGGGACAGGGCCCCCAATGAGCAGTTCTTC; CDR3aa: CASRDRAPNEQFF
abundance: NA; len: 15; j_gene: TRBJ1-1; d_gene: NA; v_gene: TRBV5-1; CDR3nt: TGCGCCAGCAGCAGCCAAACCCCGGGGAACACTGAAGCTTTCTTT; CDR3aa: CASSSQTPGNTEAFF
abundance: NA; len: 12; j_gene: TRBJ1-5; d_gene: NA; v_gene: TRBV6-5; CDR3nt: TGTGCCAGCAGTTCCGAGAATCAGCCCCAGCATTTT; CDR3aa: CASSSENQPQHF
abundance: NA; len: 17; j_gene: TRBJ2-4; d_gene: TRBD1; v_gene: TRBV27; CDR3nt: TGTGCCAGCAGTCGTCAGGGGGTGATTGGGGCCAAAAACATTCAGTACTTC; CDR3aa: CASSRQGVIGAKNIQYF
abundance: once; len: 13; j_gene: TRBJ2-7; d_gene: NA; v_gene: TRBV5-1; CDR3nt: TGCGCCAGCAGCCCGGGGACCAATTACGAGCAGTACTTC; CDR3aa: CASSPGTNYEQYF
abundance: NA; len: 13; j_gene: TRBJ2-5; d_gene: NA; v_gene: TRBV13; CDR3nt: TGTGCCAGCAGCCCCACACTTAAAGAGACCCAGTACTTC; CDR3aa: CASSPTLKETQYF
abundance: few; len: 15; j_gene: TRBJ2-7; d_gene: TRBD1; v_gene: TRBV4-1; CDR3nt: TGCGCCAGCAGCCAAGGTCGAGACAGGGGTCGCGAGCAGTACTTC; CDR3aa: CASSQGRDRGREQYF
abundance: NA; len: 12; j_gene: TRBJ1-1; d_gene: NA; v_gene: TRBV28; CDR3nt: TGTGCCAGCCTCGGGATCGACACTGAAGCTTTCTTT; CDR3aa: CASLGIDTEAFF
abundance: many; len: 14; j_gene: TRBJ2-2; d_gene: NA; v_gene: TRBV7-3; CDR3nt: TGTGCCAGCAGCTTAGTTAGGTTCCCCGGGGAGCTGTTTTTT; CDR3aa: CASSLVRFPGELFF
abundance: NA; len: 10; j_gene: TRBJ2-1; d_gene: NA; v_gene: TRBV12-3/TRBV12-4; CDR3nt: TGTGCCAGCAGCTGGCCTTGGCAGTTCTTC; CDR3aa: CASSWPWQFF
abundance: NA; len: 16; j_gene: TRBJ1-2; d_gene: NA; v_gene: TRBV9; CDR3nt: TGTGCCAGCAGCTTCGGCATAGGGATTACCTACTATGGCTACACCTTC; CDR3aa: CASSFGIGITYYGYTF
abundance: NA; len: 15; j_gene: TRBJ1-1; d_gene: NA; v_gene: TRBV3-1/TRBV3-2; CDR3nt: TGTGCCAGCAGCCCGGCGGACAAGATGAACACTGAAGCTTTCTTT; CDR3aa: CASSPADKMNTEAFF
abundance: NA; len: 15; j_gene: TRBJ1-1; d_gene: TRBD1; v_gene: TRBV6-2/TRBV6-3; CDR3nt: TGTGCCAGCAGTTACCCACAGGGGGGGAACACTGAAGCTTTCTTT; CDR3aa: CASSYPQGGNTEAFF
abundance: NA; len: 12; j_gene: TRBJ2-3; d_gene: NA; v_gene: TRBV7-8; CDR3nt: TGTGCCAGCAGCCACTATGGGGATACGCAGTATTTT; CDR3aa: CASSHYGDTQYF
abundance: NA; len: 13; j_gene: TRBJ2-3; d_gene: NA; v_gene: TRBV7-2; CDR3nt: TGTGCCAGCAGCTTAACCTCGGGAGATACGCAGTATTTT; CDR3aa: CASSLTSGDTQYF
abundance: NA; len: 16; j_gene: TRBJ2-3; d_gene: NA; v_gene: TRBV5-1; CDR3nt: TGCGCCAGCAGCTTAGCTCTAATTCGGAGGGCAGATACGCAGTATTTT; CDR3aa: CASSLALIRRADTQYF
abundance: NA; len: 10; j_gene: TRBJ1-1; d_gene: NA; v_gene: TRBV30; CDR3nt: TGTGCCTGGAGTGGCGCCGAAGCTTTCTTT; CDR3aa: CAWSGAEAFF
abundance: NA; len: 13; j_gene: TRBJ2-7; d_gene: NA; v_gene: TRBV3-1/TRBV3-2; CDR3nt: TGTGCCAGCAGCCAGCAAATTCGCTACGAGCAGTACTTC; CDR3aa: CASSQQIRYEQYF
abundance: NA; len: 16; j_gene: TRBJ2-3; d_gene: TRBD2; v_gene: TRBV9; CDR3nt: TGTGCCAGCAGCGACCAGAGGGGCGGGGGGGCAGATACGCAGTATTTT; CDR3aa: CASSDQRGGGADTQYF
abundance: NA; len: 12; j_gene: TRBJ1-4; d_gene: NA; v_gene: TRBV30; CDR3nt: TGTGCCTGGGGAAGAGTATCCGAAAAACTGTTTTTT; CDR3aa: CAWGRVSEKLFF
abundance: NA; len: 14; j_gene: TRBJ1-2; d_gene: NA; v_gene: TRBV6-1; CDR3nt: TGTGCCAGCAGTGACGCGGGGGGGATGGGTGGCTACACCTTC; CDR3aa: CASSDAGGMGGYTF
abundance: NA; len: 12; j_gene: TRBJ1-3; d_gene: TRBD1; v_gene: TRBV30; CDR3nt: TGTGCCTCGAATAGACAGGGACGCACCATATATTTT; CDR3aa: CASNRQGRTIYF
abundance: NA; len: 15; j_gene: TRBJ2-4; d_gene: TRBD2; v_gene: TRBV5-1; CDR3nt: TGCGCCAGCAGCTTGGCGGCTAGCGGGGGGATAGATCAGTACTTC; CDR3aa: CASSLAASGGIDQYF
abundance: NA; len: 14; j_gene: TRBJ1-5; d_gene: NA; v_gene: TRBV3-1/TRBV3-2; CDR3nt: TGTGCCAGCAGCCTGGGGTTCCTGGAGCAGCCCCAGCATTTT; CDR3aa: CASSLGFLEQPQHF
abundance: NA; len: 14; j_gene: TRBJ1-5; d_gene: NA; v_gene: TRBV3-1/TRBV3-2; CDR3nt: TGTGCCAGCGGCGGGGGTGTTGGCAATCAGCCCCAGCATTTT; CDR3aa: CASGGGVGNQPQHF
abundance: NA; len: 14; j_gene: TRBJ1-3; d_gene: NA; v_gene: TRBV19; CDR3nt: TGTGCCAGTAGCACCGGACAACCTGGAAACACCATATATTTT; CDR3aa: CASSTGQPGNTIYF
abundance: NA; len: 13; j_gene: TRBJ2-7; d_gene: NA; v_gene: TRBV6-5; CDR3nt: TGTGCCAGCAGTTCCAGGGGTTCGTACGAGCAGTACTTC; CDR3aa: CASSSRGSYEQYF
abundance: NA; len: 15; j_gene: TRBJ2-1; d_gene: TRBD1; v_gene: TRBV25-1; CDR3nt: TGTGCCAGCAGTCCGCGGGACAGGGTGATCGATGAGCAGTTCTTC; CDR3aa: CASSPRDRVIDEQFF
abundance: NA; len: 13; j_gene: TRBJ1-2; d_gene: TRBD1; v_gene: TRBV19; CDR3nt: TGTGCCAGTAGCTGGACAGGGGACTATGGCTACACCTTC; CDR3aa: CASSWTGDYGYTF
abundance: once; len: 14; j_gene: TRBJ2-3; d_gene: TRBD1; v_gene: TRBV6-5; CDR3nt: TGTGCCAGCAGGGGACAGCTTAACACAGATACGCAGTATTTT; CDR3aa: CASRGQLNTDTQYF
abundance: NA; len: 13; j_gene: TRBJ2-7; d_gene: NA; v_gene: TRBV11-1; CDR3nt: TGTGCCAGCAGCTTAGCGGACGGACGAGAACAGTACTTC; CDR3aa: CASSLADGREQYF
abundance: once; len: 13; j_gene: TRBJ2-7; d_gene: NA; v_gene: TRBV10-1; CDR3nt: TGCGCCAGCATCCCCCAGGGAAGCTACGAGCAGTACTTC; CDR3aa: CASIPQGSYEQYF
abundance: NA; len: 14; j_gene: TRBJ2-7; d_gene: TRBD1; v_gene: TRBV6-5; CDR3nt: TGTGCCAGCAGTCTGGACAGGGGTCCCGCCGAGCAGTACTTC; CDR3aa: CASSLDRGPAEQYF
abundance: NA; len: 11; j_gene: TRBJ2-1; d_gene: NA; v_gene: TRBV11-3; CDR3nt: TGTGCCAGCAGCTTGAGCAATGAGCAGTTCTTC; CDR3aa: CASSLSNEQFF
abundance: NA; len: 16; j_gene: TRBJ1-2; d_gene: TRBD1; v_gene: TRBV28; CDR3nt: TGTGCCAGCAGCGTACCGGGACAGACCCCCTCTCGTGGCTACACCTTC; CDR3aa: CASSVPGQTPSRGYTF
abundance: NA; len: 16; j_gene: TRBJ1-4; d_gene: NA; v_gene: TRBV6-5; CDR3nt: TGTGCCAGCAGTAACTATGCGGGGGCGCAGGGTGAAAAACTGTTTTTT; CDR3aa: CASSNYAGAQGEKLFF
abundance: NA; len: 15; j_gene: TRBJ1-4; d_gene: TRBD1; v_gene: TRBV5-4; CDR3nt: TGTGCCAGCAGCTTGGGCGGGACAGCCCTTGAAAAACTGTTTTTT; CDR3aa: CASSLGGTALEKLFF
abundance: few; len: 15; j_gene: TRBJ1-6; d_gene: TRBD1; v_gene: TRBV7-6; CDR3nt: TGTGCCAGCAGCTCGACAGGGCAACATAATTCACCCCTCCACTTT; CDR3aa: CASSSTGQHNSPLHF
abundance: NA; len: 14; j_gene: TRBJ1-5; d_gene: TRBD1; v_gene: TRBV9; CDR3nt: TGTGCCAGCAGCGTAGGGACAGGTGGACAGCCCCAGCATTTT; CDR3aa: CASSVGTGGQPQHF
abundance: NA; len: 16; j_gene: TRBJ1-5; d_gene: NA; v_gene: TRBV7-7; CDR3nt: TGTGCCAGCAGTAACCACCGGACTAAGTGGAATCAGCCCCAGCATTTT; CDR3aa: CASSNHRTKWNQPQHF
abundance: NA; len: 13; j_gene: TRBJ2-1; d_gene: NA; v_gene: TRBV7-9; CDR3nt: TGTGCCAGCAGCTTAACGGCCGGGAATGAGCAGTTCTTC; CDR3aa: CASSLTAGNEQFF
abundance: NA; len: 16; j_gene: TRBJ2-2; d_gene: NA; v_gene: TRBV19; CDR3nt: TGTGCCAGTAGGCCAACCGGGACCCAGGATGCCGGGGAGCTGTTTTTT; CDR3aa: CASRPTGTQDAGELFF
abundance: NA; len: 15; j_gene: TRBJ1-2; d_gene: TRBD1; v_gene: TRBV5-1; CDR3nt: TGCGCCAGCAGCCCTGACAGGGGGCTGCGGTATGGCTACACCTTC; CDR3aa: CASSPDRGLRYGYTF
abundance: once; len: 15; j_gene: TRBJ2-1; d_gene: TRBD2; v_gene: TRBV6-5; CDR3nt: TGTGCCAGCAGTTATCTAGCGGGGTTAAACAATGAGCAGTTCTTC; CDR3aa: CASSYLAGLNNEQFF
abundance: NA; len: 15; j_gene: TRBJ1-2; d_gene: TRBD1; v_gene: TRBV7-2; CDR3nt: TGTGCCAGCAGCTTAGGAGTAAAAGGGGGCAAAGGCTACACCTTC; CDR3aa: CASSLGVKGGKGYTF
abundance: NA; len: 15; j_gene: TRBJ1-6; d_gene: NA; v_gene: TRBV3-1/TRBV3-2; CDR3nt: TGTGCCAGCAAGACTGGACAGAACTATAATTCACCCCTCCACTTT; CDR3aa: CASKTGQNYNSPLHF